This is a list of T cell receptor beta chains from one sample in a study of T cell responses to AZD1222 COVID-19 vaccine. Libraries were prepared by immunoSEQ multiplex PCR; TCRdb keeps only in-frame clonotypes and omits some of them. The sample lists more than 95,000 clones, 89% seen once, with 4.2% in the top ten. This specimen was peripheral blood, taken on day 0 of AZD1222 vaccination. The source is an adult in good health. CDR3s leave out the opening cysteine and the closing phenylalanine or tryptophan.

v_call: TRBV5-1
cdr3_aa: ASSFGQGVSNEQY

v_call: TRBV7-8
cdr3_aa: ASSSRVGNTEAF

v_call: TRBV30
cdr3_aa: AWSTGTGDGYT

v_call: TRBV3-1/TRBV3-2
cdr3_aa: ASSQDLGEGVDEQF

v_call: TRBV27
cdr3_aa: ASSLLNADDRDTQY

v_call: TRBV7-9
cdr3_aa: ASSLKGGQPQH

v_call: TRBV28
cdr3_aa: ASRGASGIDTQY

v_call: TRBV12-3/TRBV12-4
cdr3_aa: ASSLGSNQPQH

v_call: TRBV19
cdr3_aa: ASSTHRAGGTEAF

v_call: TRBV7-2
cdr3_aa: ASSLIGYGEFP

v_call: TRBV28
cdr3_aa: ASSQQRGAFGEKLF

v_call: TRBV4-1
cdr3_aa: ASSRTYLGGGNQPQH

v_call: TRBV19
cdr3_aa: ASSKTGGTYEQY

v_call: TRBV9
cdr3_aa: ASSVDVAGGLNEQF

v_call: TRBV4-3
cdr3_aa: ASSQTTGTDSPLH

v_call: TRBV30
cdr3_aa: AWGRGYEQY

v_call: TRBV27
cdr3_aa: ASSVDRLAGATSYNEQF

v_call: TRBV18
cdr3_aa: ASSPLGSPQPQH

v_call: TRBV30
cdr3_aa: AWSLTQDEQY

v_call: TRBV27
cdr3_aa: ASSAGTGGAYYGYT

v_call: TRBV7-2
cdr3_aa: ASSPDPGTLYGYT

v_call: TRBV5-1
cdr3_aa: ASSPLGGDEQF